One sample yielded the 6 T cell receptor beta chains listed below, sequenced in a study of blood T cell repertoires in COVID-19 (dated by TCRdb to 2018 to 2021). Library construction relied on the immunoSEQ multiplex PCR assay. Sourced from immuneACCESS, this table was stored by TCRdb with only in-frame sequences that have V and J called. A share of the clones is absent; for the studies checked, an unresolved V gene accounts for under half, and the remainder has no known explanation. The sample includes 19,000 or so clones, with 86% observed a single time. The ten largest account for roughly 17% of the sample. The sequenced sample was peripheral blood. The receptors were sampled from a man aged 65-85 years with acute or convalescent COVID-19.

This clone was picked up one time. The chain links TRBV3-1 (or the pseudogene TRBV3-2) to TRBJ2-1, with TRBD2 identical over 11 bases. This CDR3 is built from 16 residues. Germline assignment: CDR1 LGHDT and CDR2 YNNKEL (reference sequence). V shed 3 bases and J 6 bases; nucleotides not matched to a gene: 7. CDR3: CASSHLAGGLGNEQFF. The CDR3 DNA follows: TGTGCCAGCAGCCACCTAGCGGGAGGTTTAGGCAATGAGCAGTTCTTC.

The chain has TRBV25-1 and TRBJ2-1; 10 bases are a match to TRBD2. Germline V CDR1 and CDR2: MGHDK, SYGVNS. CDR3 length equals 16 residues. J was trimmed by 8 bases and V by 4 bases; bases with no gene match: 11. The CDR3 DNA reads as TGTGCCAGCAGTGCTTTTAGGAGCGGGAGGGAGGATGAGCAGTTCTTC. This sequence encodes CASSAFRSGREDEQFF.

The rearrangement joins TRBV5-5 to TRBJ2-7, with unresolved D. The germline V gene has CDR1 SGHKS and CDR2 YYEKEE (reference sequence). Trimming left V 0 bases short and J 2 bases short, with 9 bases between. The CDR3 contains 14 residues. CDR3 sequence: CASSLVNRAYEQYF. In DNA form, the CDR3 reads TGTGCCAGCAGCTTGGTGAACAGAGCCTACGAGCAGTACTTC.

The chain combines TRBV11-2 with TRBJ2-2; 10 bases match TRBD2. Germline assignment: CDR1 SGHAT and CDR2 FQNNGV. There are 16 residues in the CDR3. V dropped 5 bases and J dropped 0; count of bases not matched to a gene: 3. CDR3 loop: CASSPSGRANTGELFF. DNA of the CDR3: TGTGCCAGCAGCCCGAGCGGGAGGGCGAACACCGGGGAGCTGTTTTTT.

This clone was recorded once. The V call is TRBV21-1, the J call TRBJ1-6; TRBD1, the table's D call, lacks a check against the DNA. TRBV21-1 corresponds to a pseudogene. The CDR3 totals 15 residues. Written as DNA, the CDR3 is TGTGCCAGCAGCGAGAACAGGGTGTGTAATTCACCCCTCCACTTT. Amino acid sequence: CASSENRVCNSPLHF.

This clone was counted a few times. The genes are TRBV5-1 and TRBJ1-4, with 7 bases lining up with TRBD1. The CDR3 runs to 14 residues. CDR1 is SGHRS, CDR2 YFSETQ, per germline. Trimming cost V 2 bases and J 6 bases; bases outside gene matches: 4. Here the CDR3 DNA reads TGCGCCAGCAGCTTCTTAGGACAGGATGAAAAACTGTTTTTT. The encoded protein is CASSFLGQDEKLFF.